This T cell receptor (beta chain) is drawn from a study of blood T cell repertoires in COVID-19. Study in general: Donors in the United States, Italy and Spain gave samples during acute or convalescent COVID-19. Nucleic acid was either cDNA or gDNA, and it came from T cells, B-cell-depleted T cells, or PBMCs.

Per the original data handling: Amplification of reference gene primers was used by the study to estimate nucleated cell counts. Assay used: immunoSEQ multiplex PCR; TCRdb lists only in-frame clones, some missing. D and trimming come from the DNA, and the V and J calls and clone size come from that table. In the table there are 100,000 to 110,000 clones, roughly 80% of which are singletons. Trimming took 6 bases from V and 5 from J; bases not matched to a gene: 12. The CDR3 spans 15 residues. CDR1 is SGHVS, CDR2 FQNEAQ, per germline. The sample taken for sequencing was peripheral blood. The chain carries TRBV7-8 and TRBJ1-1, with 7 nucleotides matching TRBD1. The TCR originated in a middle-aged man with active or convalescent COVID-19. In nucleotides, the CDR3 is TGTGCCAGCAGGTCTACGACAGGGCGAGGTACTGAAGCTTTCTTT. This codes for CASRSTTGRGTEAFF.